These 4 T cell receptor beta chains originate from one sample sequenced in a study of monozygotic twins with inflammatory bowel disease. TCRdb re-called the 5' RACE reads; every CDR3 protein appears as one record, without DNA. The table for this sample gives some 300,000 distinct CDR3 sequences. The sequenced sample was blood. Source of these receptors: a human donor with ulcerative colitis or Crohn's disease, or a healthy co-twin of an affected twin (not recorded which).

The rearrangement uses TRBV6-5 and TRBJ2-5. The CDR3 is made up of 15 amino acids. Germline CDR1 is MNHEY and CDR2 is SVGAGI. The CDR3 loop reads CASSYFWDLRETQYF.

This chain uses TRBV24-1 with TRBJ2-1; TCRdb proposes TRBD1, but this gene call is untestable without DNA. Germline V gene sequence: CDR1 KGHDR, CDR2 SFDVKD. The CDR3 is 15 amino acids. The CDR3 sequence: CATSPGQGSYNEQFF.

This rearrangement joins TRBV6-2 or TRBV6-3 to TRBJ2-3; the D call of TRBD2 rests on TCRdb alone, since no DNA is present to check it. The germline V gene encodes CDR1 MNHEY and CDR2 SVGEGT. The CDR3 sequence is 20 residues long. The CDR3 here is CASSYLQGPTTPGGTDTQYF.

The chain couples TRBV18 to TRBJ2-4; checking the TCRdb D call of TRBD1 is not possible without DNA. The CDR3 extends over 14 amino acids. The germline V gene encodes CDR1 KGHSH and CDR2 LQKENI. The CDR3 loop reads CASSPGQGINIQYF.